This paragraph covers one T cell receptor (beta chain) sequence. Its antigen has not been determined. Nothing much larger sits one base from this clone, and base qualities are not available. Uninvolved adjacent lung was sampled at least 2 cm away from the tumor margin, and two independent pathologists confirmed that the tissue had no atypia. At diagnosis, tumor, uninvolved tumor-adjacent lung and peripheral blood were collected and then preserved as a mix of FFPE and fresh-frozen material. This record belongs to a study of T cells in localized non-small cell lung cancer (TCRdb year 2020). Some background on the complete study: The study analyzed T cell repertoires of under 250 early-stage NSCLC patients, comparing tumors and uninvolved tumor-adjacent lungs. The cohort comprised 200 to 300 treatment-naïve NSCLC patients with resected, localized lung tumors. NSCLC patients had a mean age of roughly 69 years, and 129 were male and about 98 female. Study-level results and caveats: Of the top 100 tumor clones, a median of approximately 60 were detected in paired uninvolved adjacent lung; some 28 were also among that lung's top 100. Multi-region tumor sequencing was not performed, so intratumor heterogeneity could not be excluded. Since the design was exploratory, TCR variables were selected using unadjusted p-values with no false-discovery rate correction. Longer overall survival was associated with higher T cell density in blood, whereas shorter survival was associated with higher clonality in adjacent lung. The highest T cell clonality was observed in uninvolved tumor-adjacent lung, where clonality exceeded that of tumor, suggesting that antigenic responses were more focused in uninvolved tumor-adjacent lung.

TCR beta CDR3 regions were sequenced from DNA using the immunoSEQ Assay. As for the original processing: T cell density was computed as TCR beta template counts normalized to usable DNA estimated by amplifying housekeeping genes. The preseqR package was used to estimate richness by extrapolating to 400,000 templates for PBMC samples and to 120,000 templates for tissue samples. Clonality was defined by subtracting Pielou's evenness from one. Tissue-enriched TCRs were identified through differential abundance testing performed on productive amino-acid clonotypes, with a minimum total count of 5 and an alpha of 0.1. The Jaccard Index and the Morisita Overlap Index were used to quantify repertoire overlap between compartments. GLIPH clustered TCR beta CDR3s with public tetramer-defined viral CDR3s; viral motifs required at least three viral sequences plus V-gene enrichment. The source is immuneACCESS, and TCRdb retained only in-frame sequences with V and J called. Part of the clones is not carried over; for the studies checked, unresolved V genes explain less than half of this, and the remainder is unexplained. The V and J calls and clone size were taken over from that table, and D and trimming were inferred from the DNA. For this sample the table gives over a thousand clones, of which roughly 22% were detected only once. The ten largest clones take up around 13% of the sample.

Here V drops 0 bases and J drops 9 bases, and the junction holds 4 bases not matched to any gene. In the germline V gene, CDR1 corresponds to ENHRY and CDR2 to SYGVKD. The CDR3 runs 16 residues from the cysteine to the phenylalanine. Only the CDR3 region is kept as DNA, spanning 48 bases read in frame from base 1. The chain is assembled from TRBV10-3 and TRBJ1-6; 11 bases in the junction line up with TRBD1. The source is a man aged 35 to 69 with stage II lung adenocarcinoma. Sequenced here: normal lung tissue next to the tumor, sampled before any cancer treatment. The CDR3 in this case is CAISESGQGAISPLHF. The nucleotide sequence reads TGTGCCATCAGTGAGTCCGGACAGGGGGCTATTTCACCCCTCCACTTT.